The 32 T cell receptor beta chains in this list originate from one sample, sequenced in a study of graft-versus-host responses after intestinal transplantation. The antigens these receptors bind are not known. Clones were read by immunoSEQ multiplex PCR, and TCRdb kept only the in-frame ones, dropping some. The sample includes about 120,000 clones, more than 85% seen only once; the top ten take 1% to 1.5%. The starting material was unstimulated CD8+ T cells sorted from spleen or lymph node cells, obtained before transplant. The receptors derive from a human donor who was the organ donor for an intestinal transplant.

The CDR3 here is CASGSWGLAGEGAGELFF. The CDR3, as DNA: TGTGCCAGTGGAAGTTGGGGACTAGCGGGAGAAGGAGCCGGGGAGCTGTTTTTT. The chain carries TRBV25-1 and TRBJ2-2; 14 nucleotides match TRBD2. The V segment lost 9 bases and the J segment 6 bases; nucleotides outside the gene matches: 15. The CDR3 length is 18 residues. Germline loops: CDR1 MGHDK, CDR2 SYGVNS.

The V and J genes are TRBV5-8 and TRBJ2-1, with D possibly matching TRBD2 (6 bases). V gave up 0 bases and J gave up 0 bases, with 7 bases separating them. CDR1 is SGHTS, CDR2 YDEGEE, per germline. This CDR3 region has 15 residues. CDR3 DNA: TGTGCCAGCAGCTTGGTCGGGAGCTCCTACAATGAGCAGTTCTTC. It translates to CASSLVGSSYNEQFF.

This chain connects TRBV7-2 to TRBJ1-4; no clear D gene. The germline V and J ends were trimmed by 2 bases and 8 bases, with 12 bases remaining between them. The CDR3 consists of 14 residues. Germline loops: CDR1 SGHTA, CDR2 FQGNSA. The CDR3 region has the DNA TGTGCCAGCAGCTTATTCGGGTTCGGGGAAAAACTGTTTTTT. This encodes CASSLFGFGEKLFF.

J is TRBJ2-7 and V is TRBV4-2, with D perhaps TRBD2 (5 bases). CDR3 length: 14 amino acids. V was cut by 1 base and J by 6 bases, with 13 bases left in between. Germline V gene lookup returns CDR1 LGHNA and CDR2 YNFKEQ. The CDR3 DNA sequence: TGTGCCAGCAGCCAAGTTGCAGCGGCGGTCGAGCAGTACTTC. Protein: CASSQVAAAVEQYF.

The rearrangement uses TRBV29-1 and TRBJ2-3; 7 nucleotides align to TRBD2. The CDR3 spans 16 residues. The germline V gene has CDR1 SQVTM and CDR2 ANQGSEA. V was clipped by 3 bases and J by 2 bases; unmatched bases: 11. The CDR3 loop reads CSVDEVGGTATDTQYF. Written as DNA, the CDR3 is TGCAGCGTTGATGAAGTCGGGGGGACGGCCACAGATACGCAGTATTTT.

CDR3 sequence reads: CASRSHPMNTEAFF. The CDR3 DNA reads TGCGCCAGCAGGTCTCATCCCATGAACACTGAAGCTTTCTTT. The V gene is TRBV4-1, the J gene TRBJ1-1; D is unclear. Germline V gives CDR1 MGHRA, CDR2 YSYEKL. Deletions cut 6 bases from V and 0 bases from J, with 11 bases between. The CDR3 totals 14 residues.

CDR3 DNA sequence: TGTGCCAGCAGCTTAGGTTCCCCTACGGGGGAGCTGTTTTTT. This codes for CASSLGSPTGELFF. This chain joins TRBV11-2 and TRBJ2-2; no clear D. Germline CDR1 and CDR2: SGHAT and FQNNGV. CDR3 length equals 14 residues. Deletions cut 1 base from V and 8 bases from J, with 11 bases between.

The gene calls are TRBV28 and TRBJ2-6; 8 bases map to TRBD1. The CDR3 sequence is 17 residues long. CDR1 and CDR2 (germline): MDHEN, SYDVKM. V lost 1 base and J lost 3; bases outside the gene matches: 5. As DNA, the CDR3 is TGTGCCAGCAGTTTATTTCAGGGGGCTTTTGGGGCCAACGTCCTGACTTTC. Its protein product is CASSLFQGAFGANVLTF.

This rearrangement joins TRBV19 to TRBJ2-5, with no clear D. The V gene's germline CDR1 is LNHDA and CDR2 SQIVND (reference sequence). Trimming shortened V by 3 bases and J by 5 bases, and 13 bases separated the two germline ends. This CDR3 has 14 residues. This CDR3 is CASSILGVGETQYF. As DNA, the CDR3 is TGTGCCAGTAGTATTTTGGGCGTAGGGGAGACCCAGTACTTC.

The chain couples TRBV4-1 to TRBJ2-7; unclear D gene. The V and J ends lost 0 bases and 0 bases respectively, with 6 bases between them. The CDR3 runs 14 residues. Germline-derived CDR1 and CDR2 are MGHRA and YSYEKL. The CDR3 DNA is TGCGCCAGCAGCCAAGACAAGGGCTCCTACGAGCAGTACTTC. It codes for CASSQDKGSYEQYF.

The chain joins TRBV4-1 to TRBJ2-1; a possible D gene is TRBD2 (6 bases). Germline-derived CDR1 and CDR2 are MGHRA and YSYEKL. The CDR3 contains 14 residues. V was trimmed by 4 bases and J by 10 bases, leaving 17 bases between them. This chain's CDR3 is CASSLGGIGKEQFF. The CDR3 nucleotides are TGCGCCAGCAGCCTCGGCGGGATTGGTAAGGAGCAGTTCTTC.

This chain joins TRBV18 and TRBJ2-3; no clear D. Germline V lookup: CDR1 KGHSH, CDR2 LQKENI. Deletions cut 7 bases from V and 0 bases from J, with 8 bases between. CDR3 length: 13 amino acids. The CDR3 loop reads CASFGASTDTQYF. The CDR3 bases are TGTGCCAGCTTTGGTGCTAGCACAGATACGCAGTATTTT.

This chain links TRBV2 with TRBJ1-2; D remains unclear. The CDR3 is 14 amino acids. The ends were cut back, 8 bases at V and 1 base at J, with 14 bases in the middle. The V gene's germline CDR1 is SNHLY and CDR2 FYNNEI. CDR3 loop: CASPFEWGNYGYTF. CDR3 DNA: TGTGCCAGCCCGTTCGAGTGGGGTAACTATGGCTACACCTTC. The full variable domain, in which reference TRBV2 and TRBJ1-2 provide the parts outside the CDR3, is EPEVTQTPSHQVTQMGQEVILRCVPISNHLYFYWYRQILGQKVEFLVSFYNNEISEKSEIFDDQFSVERPDGSNFTLKIRSTKLEDSAMYFCASPFEWGNYGYTFGSGTRLTVV.

The V call is TRBV12-5, the J call TRBJ1-5, with 9 nucleotides matching TRBD1. Germline V gene lookup returns CDR1 LGHNT and CDR2 FRNRAP. This CDR3 is built from 16 residues. The J segment lost 6 bases and the V segment lost 1 base, leaving 7 bases of the junction unmatched. The CDR3 spells CASGLGGQGLSQPQHF. The CDR3 DNA is TGTGCTAGTGGTTTGGGGGGACAGGGTTTGAGTCAGCCCCAGCATTTT. The full variable domain, its missing parts supplied by reference TRBV12-5 and TRBJ1-5, is DARVTQTPRHKVTEMGQEVTMRCQPILGHNTVFWYRQTMMQGLELLAYFRNRAPLDDSGMPKDRFSAEMPDATLATLKIQPSEPRDSAVYFCASGLGGQGLSQPQHFGDGTRLSIL.

This clone was seen once. One end of the junction does not line up with germline, which may come from a read error. The chain combines TRBV4-2 with TRBJ2-5; TRBD2 is a possible D gene (5 bases). The CDR3 length is 15 residues. CDR1 is LGHNA, CDR2 YNFKEQ, per germline. Written as DNA, the CDR3 is TGTGCCAGCAGCCAAGTCTGGACTTTCCAAGAGGCCCAGTACTTC. This codes for CASSQVWTFQEAQYF.

The rearrangement joins TRBV29-1 to TRBJ1-2; TRBD1 matches 7 bases. With 4 bases clipped from V and 8 bases from J, the junction kept 7 bases outside the gene matches. This CDR3 spans 12 amino acids. CDR1 is SQVTM and CDR2 is ANQGSEA in the germline V gene. CDR3 loop: CSVVGGEEGYTF. The DNA of the CDR3 is TGCAGCGTTGTAGGGGGCGAAGAAGGCTACACCTTC.

The chain links TRBV5-1 to TRBJ2-3, with 11 bases that match TRBD2. J was trimmed by 2 bases and V by 0 bases; bases with no gene match: 2. The CDR3 sequence is 16 residues long. The germline V gene has CDR1 SGHRS and CDR2 YFSETQ. In DNA form, the CDR3 reads TGCGCCAGCAGCTTGGCACTAGCGGGAGTCACAGATACGCAGTATTTT. It encodes CASSLALAGVTDTQYF.

This chain connects TRBV10-3 to TRBJ2-3, with a tentative D call TRBD2 (6 bases). Germline V gene sequence: CDR1 ENHRY, CDR2 SYGVKD. The CDR3 length is 13 residues. The V end was cut by 6 bases, the J end by 6 bases, with 13 bases between. The DNA of the CDR3 is TGTGCCATCAGAGGAGGGGCGGGCGATACGCAGTATTTT. Amino acid sequence: CAIRGGAGDTQYF.

The chain couples TRBV10-1 to TRBJ2-1, with unresolved D. Trimming left V 3 bases short and J 6 bases short, with 3 bases between. The CDR3 extends over 11 amino acids. Germline-derived CDR1 and CDR2 are WNHNN and SYGVQD (reference sequence). CDR3 loop: CASSDSNEQFF. The CDR3 DNA sequence: TGCGCCAGCAGTGACAGCAATGAGCAGTTCTTC.

The V and J genes are TRBV6-5 and TRBJ2-2; possibly TRBD2 for D (5 bases). The germline CDR1 and CDR2 sequences are MNHEY and SVGAGI. This CDR3 is built from 14 residues. V was shortened by 7 bases and J by 2 bases, with 11 bases between the two germline ends. The CDR3 protein is CASTWRANTGELFF. DNA for the CDR3: TGTGCCAGCACGTGGCGGGCTAACACCGGGGAGCTGTTTTTT.

This chain connects TRBV9 to TRBJ2-7, with D unclear. The CDR3 is 13 residues long. CDR1 is SGDLS, CDR2 YYNGEE, per germline. V lost 0 bases and J lost 5, with 9 bases in between. CDR3 amino acids: CASSVGLGNEQYF. DNA for the CDR3: TGTGCCAGCAGCGTAGGTCTGGGGAACGAGCAGTACTTC.

The chain is built from TRBV4-3 and TRBJ2-4; the D gene is possibly TRBD1 (6 bases). In germline, CDR1 is LGHNA, CDR2 YSLEER. V was pared by 4 bases and J by 5 bases, with 15 bases between. The CDR3 runs to 15 residues. This CDR3 is CASSRFLQGENIQYF. DNA of the CDR3: TGCGCCAGCAGCCGATTCTTACAGGGTGAAAACATTCAGTACTTC.

The rearrangement uses TRBV5-4 and TRBJ2-1; no definite D call. V was cut by 2 bases and J by 1 base, with 4 bases left in between. The V gene's germline CDR1 is SGHNT and CDR2 YYREEE (reference sequence). The CDR3 has 13 residues. The CDR3 here is CASSFGSYNEQFF. The CDR3, as DNA: TGTGCCAGCAGCTTTGGATCCTACAATGAGCAGTTCTTC. Looking up the rest from reference TRBV5-4 and TRBJ2-1 gives the full variable domain: ETGVTQSPTHLIKTRGQQVTLRCSSQSGHNTVSWYQQALGQGPQFIFQYYREEENGRGNFPPRFSGLQFPNYSSELNVNALELDDSALYLCASSFGSYNEQFFGPGTRLTVL.

The rearrangement uses TRBV7-6 and TRBJ2-1, with D possibly TRBD2 on 5 matching bases. CDR3 size: 15 residues. V dropped 5 bases and J dropped 6 bases, with 17 bases sitting between them. Per the germline V gene, CDR1 is SGHVS and CDR2 is FNYEAQ. CDR3 DNA: TGTGCCAGCAGCCAGAGGACGGGTGGAGGCAATGAGCAGTTCTTC. Protein sequence: CASSQRTGGGNEQFF.

This clone came up once. The rearrangement uses TRBV15 and TRBJ2-5; 7 nucleotides agree with TRBD1. CDR3 length: 14 amino acids. The V gene end was trimmed by 3 bases and the J gene end by 2 bases; junction bases not matched to a gene: 3. Looked up from germline, CDR1 is LNHNV and CDR2 is YYDKDF (reference sequence). The CDR3 sequence is CATSSWDSQETQYF. The CDR3 region has the DNA TGTGCCACCAGCAGCTGGGACAGTCAAGAGACCCAGTACTTC.

The V call is TRBV11-2, the J call TRBJ2-7; tentative D call: TRBD2 (6 bases). CDR1 is SGHAT and CDR2 is FQNNGV in the germline V gene. This CDR3 is built from 13 residues. V lost 1 base, J lost 2 bases, and 6 bases lay in between. This chain's CDR3 is CASSLGTTYEQYF. The CDR3, as DNA: TGTGCCAGCAGCTTAGGGACTACCTACGAGCAGTACTTC.

The J gene is TRBJ2-3, the V gene TRBV6-6; 7 bases match TRBD2. Trimming removed 5 bases from V and 0 bases from J; junction bases left unmatched: 8. Germline CDR1 reads MNHNY; CDR2 reads SVGAGI (reference sequence). The CDR3 consists of 16 residues. The CDR3 is CASSLLASGSTDTQYF. The CDR3 DNA reads TGTGCCAGCAGTCTCTTAGCTAGCGGAAGCACAGATACGCAGTATTTT.

The chain is built from TRBV28 and TRBJ2-3; weak D call: TRBD1 (5 bases). The CDR3 runs 13 residues. V shed 6 bases and J shed 2 bases, with 9 bases lying between them. CDR1 is MDHEN, CDR2 SYDVKM, per germline. The CDR3 here is CASSFRDTDTQYF. The CDR3 DNA follows: TGTGCCAGCAGCTTCAGGGACACAGATACGCAGTATTTT.

V and J are TRBV9 and TRBJ2-5; D is perhaps TRBD2 (5 bases). This CDR3 contains 14 residues. The germline gives CDR1 SGDLS, CDR2 YYNGEE. V was shortened by 0 bases and J by 4 bases, with 10 bases between the two germline ends. CDR3 sequence: CASSVDPAGETQYF. The CDR3 region has the DNA TGTGCCAGCAGCGTAGACCCTGCGGGAGAGACCCAGTACTTC.

The chain employs TRBV4-1 and TRBJ2-3, with D tentatively TRBD2 (5 bases). The CDR3 totals 14 residues. CDR1 is MGHRA, CDR2 YSYEKL, per germline. V lost 4 bases and J lost 1, with 9 bases in between. This CDR3 is CASSLEGGTDTQYF. The CDR3 DNA sequence: TGCGCCAGCAGCCTAGAGGGAGGCACAGATACGCAGTATTTT.

This clone was seen more than once but under ten times. CDR3 sequence reads: CASSPGQGANTGELFF. The DNA for the CDR3 is TGTGCCAGCAGCCCGGGACAGGGGGCGAACACCGGGGAGCTGTTTTTT. The chain recombines TRBV9 with TRBJ2-2, with TRBD1 matching over 11 bases. Germline CDR1 is SGDLS and CDR2 is YYNGEE. CDR3 length: 16 amino acids. The junction had 2 bases not matched to a gene; V was cut back by 4 bases and J by 0 bases.

CDR3 DNA: TGTGCCAGCAGCGAGGGGGGAGGAACTGAAGCTTTCTTT. Translated: CASSEGGGTEAFF. The chain links TRBV9 to TRBJ1-1; D perhaps matches TRBD1 (6 bases). Germline-derived CDR1 and CDR2 are SGDLS and YYNGEE. There are 13 residues in the CDR3. The V and J ends lost 3 bases and 5 bases respectively, with 11 bases between them.